A selection of T cell receptor beta chains follows, all from one sample in a study of control samples from healthy donors and cancer patients. The data were produced by immunoSEQ multiplex PCR, yet TCRdb's version contains in-frame clones alone and is incomplete. Of 130,000 to 150,000 clones listed, about 94% are singletons. The sequenced sample was PBMCs. These receptors originate from a man in his 60s with colorectal cancer. The CDR3 runs from the conserved cysteine through the conserved F or W. The D gene is left open where the match is weak. The size entry is marked missing in some rows and otherwise reads once, few, many or a size class.

J | size | D | V | CDR3 | DNA
TRBJ1-2 | once | TRBD1 | TRBV19 | CASSAGTGGTYGYTF | TGTGCCAGTAGTGCTGGGACAGGGGGTACCTATGGCTACACCTTC
TRBJ2-1 | NA | TRBD2 | TRBV12-5 | CASGLVAGGYNEQFF | TGTGCTAGTGGTTTGGTAGCGGGGGGCTACAATGAGCAGTTCTTC
TRBJ1-5 | NA | TRBD1 | TRBV6-2/TRBV6-3 | CASSLQGADNNQPQHF | TGTGCCAGCAGCTTACAGGGGGCAGATAACAATCAGCCCCAGCATTTT
TRBJ2-7 | NA | NA | TRBV13 | CASSLAAAEQYF | TGTGCCAGCAGCTTAGCGGCAGCCGAGCAGTACTTC
TRBJ2-5 | NA | NA | TRBV4-1 | CASSQMETQYF | TGCGCCAGCAGCCAAATGGAGACCCAGTACTTC
TRBJ1-5 | NA | NA | TRBV9 | CASSVDGVAQPQHF | TGTGCCAGCAGCGTAGACGGGGTAGCTCAGCCCCAGCATTTT
TRBJ1-1 | NA | NA | TRBV5-1 | CASSAMGAQGGYTEAFF | TGCGCCAGCAGCGCCATGGGGGCTCAGGGAGGGTACACTGAAGCTTTCTTT
TRBJ2-7 | NA | NA | TRBV7-9 | CASSLARTDYEQYF | TGTGCCAGCAGCTTAGCGCGGACAGACTACGAGCAGTACTTC
TRBJ1-6 | NA | TRBD1 | TRBV7-9 | CASSRRGQGRNSPLHF | TGTGCCAGCAGCAGACGGGGACAGGGTCGTAATTCACCCCTCCACTTT
TRBJ1-1 | NA | TRBD1 | TRBV2 | CASSPQGADTEAFF | TGTGCCAGCAGTCCTCAGGGGGCCGACACTGAAGCTTTCTTT
TRBJ1-5 | NA | TRBD1 | TRBV7-2 | CASSPDRVNQPQHF | TGTGCCAGCAGCCCGGACAGGGTTAATCAGCCCCAGCATTTT
TRBJ1-2 | NA | NA | TRBV6-2/TRBV6-3 | CASSHQELDGYTF | TGTGCCAGCAGCCACCAGGAACTGGATGGCTACACCTTC
TRBJ2-3 | NA | NA | TRBV5-6 | CASSSSPPRRYTDTQYF | TGTGCCAGCAGCTCCTCCCCCCCCAGGAGATACACAGATACGCAGTATTTT
TRBJ2-7 | NA | TRBD2 | TRBV2 | CASSERASGNSYEQYF | TGTGCCAGCAGTGAACGGGCTAGCGGGAACTCCTACGAGCAGTACTTC
TRBJ2-5 | once | NA | TRBV3-1/TRBV3-2 | CASSRSEFETQYF | TGTGCCAGCAGCCGAAGCGAGTTCGAGACCCAGTACTTC
TRBJ2-2 | NA | NA | TRBV24-1 | CATSDLRMGNTGELFF | TGTGCCACCAGTGATTTGCGGATGGGGAACACCGGGGAGCTGTTTTTT
TRBJ2-5 | once | TRBD1 | TRBV7-2 | CASSFGTGQETQYF | TGTGCCAGCAGCTTCGGGACAGGCCAAGAGACCCAGTACTTC
TRBJ2-1 | NA | TRBD1 | TRBV6-5 | CASQGAQNNEQFF | TGTGCCAGCCAGGGGGCGCAAAACAATGAGCAGTTCTTC
TRBJ2-2 | NA | NA | TRBV3-1/TRBV3-2 | CASSQGTYNTGELFF | TGTGCCAGCAGCCAAGGGACCTACAACACCGGGGAGCTGTTTTTT
TRBJ2-1 | NA | TRBD2 | TRBV3-1/TRBV3-2 | CASGDYYNEQFF | TGTGCCAGTGGGGACTACTACAATGAGCAGTTCTTC
TRBJ2-1 | once | TRBD2 | TRBV15 | CATSRDRQAGGLSYNEQFF | TGTGCCACCAGCAGAGATCGGCAAGCGGGGGGCCTCTCCTACAATGAGCAGTTCTTC
TRBJ2-7 | NA | TRBD2 | TRBV11-2 | CASSVPGGGPYREQYF | TGTGCCAGCAGCGTACCCGGGGGGGGGCCTTACCGCGAGCAGTACTTC
TRBJ1-5 | NA | NA | TRBV25-1 | CASSDGQYQPQHF | TGTGCCAGCAGTGATGGACAGTATCAGCCCCAGCATTTT
TRBJ2-1 | NA | TRBD2 | TRBV19 | CASSIPSGGFSYNEQFF | TGTGCCAGTAGTATCCCGAGCGGGGGCTTCTCCTACAATGAGCAGTTCTTC
TRBJ1-2 | NA | TRBD1 | TRBV19 | CATTEDREAYGYTF | TGTGCCACCACGGAGGACAGGGAAGCCTATGGCTACACCTTC
TRBJ2-6 | NA | NA | TRBV5-6 | CASSSRGANVLTF | TGTGCCAGCAGCTCACGAGGGGCCAACGTCCTGACTTTC
TRBJ1-1 | NA | NA | TRBV30 | CAWSRTENTEAFF | TGTGCCTGGAGTCGAACTGAGAACACTGAAGCTTTCTTT
TRBJ2-1 | NA | NA | TRBV12-3/TRBV12-4 | CASSSDGNEQFF | TGTGCCAGCAGCTCGGACGGCAATGAGCAGTTCTTC
TRBJ2-7 | NA | NA | TRBV30 | CAWSAGTLTHPEQYF | TGTGCCTGGAGTGCCGGGACCCTCACGCACCCCGAGCAGTACTTC
TRBJ2-5 | NA | NA | TRBV7-2 | CASSLVAIETQYF | TGTGCCAGCAGCTTAGTAGCTATCGAGACCCAGTACTTC
TRBJ1-2 | NA | TRBD1 | TRBV5-1 | CASSLARGQGGYGYTF | TGCGCCAGCAGCTTGGCCCGTGGACAGGGGGGCTATGGCTACACCTTC
TRBJ1-2 | NA | TRBD1 | TRBV2 | CASSVLQGAGYGYTF | TGTGCCAGCAGTGTCCTACAGGGGGCGGGCTATGGCTACACCTTC
TRBJ2-3 | NA | TRBD1 | TRBV5-8 | CASSPGTGGPDTQYF | TGTGCCAGCAGCCCCGGGACAGGGGGCCCAGATACGCAGTATTTT
TRBJ2-7 | NA | NA | TRBV19 | CASREGREQYF | TGTGCCAGTAGAGAGGGTAGGGAACAGTACTTC
TRBJ2-3 | NA | NA | TRBV9 | CASSVERLDTQYF | TGTGCCAGCAGCGTAGAAAGGCTAGATACGCAGTATTTT
TRBJ1-1 | NA | NA | TRBV6-5 | CASTRRANTEAFF | TGTGCCAGCACACGAAGAGCGAACACTGAAGCTTTCTTT
TRBJ2-2 | NA | NA | TRBV10-3 | CAISESQALNTGELFF | TGTGCCATCAGTGAGAGTCAGGCGTTGAACACCGGGGAGCTGTTTTTT
TRBJ2-1 | NA | NA | TRBV24-1 | CATSREDSNEQFF | TGTGCCACCAGTAGGGAGGATAGCAATGAGCAGTTCTTC
TRBJ1-2 | NA | NA | TRBV2 | CASRTSGTPNGYTF | TGTGCCAGCCGTACATCAGGGACCCCTAATGGCTACACCTTC
TRBJ1-3 | NA | NA | TRBV15 | CATSRDGNTIYF | TGTGCCACCAGCAGAGATGGAAACACCATATATTTT
TRBJ2-3 | NA | NA | TRBV6-5 | CASSYSDGDTDTQYF | TGTGCCAGCAGTTACTCGGACGGGGATACAGATACGCAGTATTTT
TRBJ1-2 | once | TRBD1 | TRBV28 | CASSLSWTGEGYGYTF | TGTGCCAGCAGTTTATCCTGGACAGGGGAGGGGTATGGCTACACCTTC